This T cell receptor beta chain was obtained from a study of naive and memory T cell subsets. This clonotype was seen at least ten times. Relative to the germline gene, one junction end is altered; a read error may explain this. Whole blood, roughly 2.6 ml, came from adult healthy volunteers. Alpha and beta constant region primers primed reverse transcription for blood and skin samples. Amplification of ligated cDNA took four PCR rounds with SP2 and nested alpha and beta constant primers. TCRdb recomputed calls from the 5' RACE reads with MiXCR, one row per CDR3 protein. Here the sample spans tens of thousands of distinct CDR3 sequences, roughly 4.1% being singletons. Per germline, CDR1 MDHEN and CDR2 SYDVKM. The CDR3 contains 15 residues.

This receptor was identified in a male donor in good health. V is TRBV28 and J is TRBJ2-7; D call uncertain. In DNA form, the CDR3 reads TGTGCCAGCGGTTTAGGATCAATGCCAGTTTACGAGCAGTACTTC. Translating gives CASGLGSMPVYEQYF.